The source of this TCR beta chain is a study of cytomegalovirus exposure and HLA in healthy donors. Notes on the study in general: The investigators catalogued about 170 TCR beta chains as cytomegalovirus-associated. Most TCRs appeared rarely, but some public TCRs recurred in many donors. Among the CMV-associated chains, three were confirmed in vitro as specific for CMV antigens.

In its sample, this clone was seen once. Its target is not known. The validation cohort, a group of 100 to 150 subjects, included the donors and was separate from the approximately 660-subject first cohort. TCRdb's copy holds only in-frame clones and misses some; the assay was immunoSEQ multiplex PCR. The table shows a few hundred thousand clones, with just over 85% occurring only once. The CDR3 runs to 13 residues. Germline CDR1 and CDR2: SGHRS and YFSETQ. Trimming removed 0 bases at V and 5 bases at J, with 8 bases between. The receptor was derived from a woman aged 18-29 years in good health and CMV-seronegative. The sequenced sample was PBMCs. The V gene is TRBV5-1, the J gene TRBJ2-5; possible D gene TRBD2, 5 bases. CDR3 in amino acids: CASSLGEIETQYF. The CDR3 DNA is TGCGCCAGCAGCTTGGGGGAGATTGAGACCCAGTACTTC.